This TCR beta chain was captured by sequencing in a study of CD8 T cells in Susac syndrome. The germline gives CDR1 DFQATT, CDR2 SNEGSKA (reference sequence). The CDR3 contains 15 residues. Roughly 0.5 to 1 ug RNA was reverse transcribed with random hexamers. A multiplex approach, immunoSEQ multiplex PCR, amplified TCR beta CDR3 across 54 Vbeta and 13 Jbeta. TCRdb passed the immunoSEQ multiplex PCR reads through MiXCR, listing each CDR3 protein once. The sample has approximately 120,000 distinct CDR3 sequences; around 97% are singletons. The chain joins TRBV20-1 to TRBJ2-4, with a possible D match to TRBD1 (5 bases). Source material: CD4+ T cells from PBMCs. The receptor was derived from a human donor in good health. This CDR3 reads CILGGRALAKNIQYF. The CDR3 nucleotides read TGCATCCTAGGTGGCAGGGCGCTAGCCAAAAACATTCAGTACTTC.